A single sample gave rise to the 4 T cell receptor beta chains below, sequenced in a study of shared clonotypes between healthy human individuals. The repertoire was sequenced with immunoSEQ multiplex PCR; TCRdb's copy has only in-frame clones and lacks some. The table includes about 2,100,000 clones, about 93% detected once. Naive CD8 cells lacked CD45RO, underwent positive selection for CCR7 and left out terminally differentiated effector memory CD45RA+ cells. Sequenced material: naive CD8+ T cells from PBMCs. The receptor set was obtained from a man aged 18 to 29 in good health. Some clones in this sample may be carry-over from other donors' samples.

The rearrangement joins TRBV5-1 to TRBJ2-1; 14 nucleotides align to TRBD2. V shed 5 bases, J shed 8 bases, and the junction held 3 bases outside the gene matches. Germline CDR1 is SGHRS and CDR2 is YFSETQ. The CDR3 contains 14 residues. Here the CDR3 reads CASRGLAGDDEQFF. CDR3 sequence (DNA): TGCGCCAGCAGGGGACTAGCGGGAGATGATGAGCAGTTCTTC.

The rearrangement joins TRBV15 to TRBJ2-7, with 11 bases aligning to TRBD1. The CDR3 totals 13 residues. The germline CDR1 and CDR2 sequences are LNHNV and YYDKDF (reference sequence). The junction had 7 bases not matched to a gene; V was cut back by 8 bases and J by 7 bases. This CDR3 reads CATRDRGSREQYF. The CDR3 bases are TGTGCCACCCGGGACAGGGGGAGTCGGGAGCAGTACTTC.

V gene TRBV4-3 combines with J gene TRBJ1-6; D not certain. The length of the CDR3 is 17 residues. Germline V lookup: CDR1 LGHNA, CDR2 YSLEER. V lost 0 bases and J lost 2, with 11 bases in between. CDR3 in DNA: TGCGCCAGCAGCCAAGATACCGAAGTACCCTATAATTCACCCCTCCACTTT. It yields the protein CASSQDTEVPYNSPLHF.

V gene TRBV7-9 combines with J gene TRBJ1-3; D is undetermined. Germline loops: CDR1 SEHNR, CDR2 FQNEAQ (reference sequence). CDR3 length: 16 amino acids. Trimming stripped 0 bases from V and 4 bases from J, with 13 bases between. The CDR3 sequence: CASSLAGSASGNTIYF. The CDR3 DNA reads TGTGCCAGCAGCTTAGCGGGCAGCGCGTCGGGAAACACCATATATTTT.